One and the same sample provided the 21 T cell receptor beta chains below, sequenced in a study of kidney transplant recipient with SARS-CoV-2 infection. In TCRdb, the reads were re-called with MiXCR into one record per CDR3 protein. The sample shows under 300,000 distinct CDR3 sequences, roughly 26% of them seen only once. Sequencing used a blood sample, obtained at baseline and between days 110 and 120 from a kidney transplant recipient. The source is a male patient aged 30 to 39 who had COVID-19 and was a kidney transplant recipient. Some of the T cells might come from the graft donor.

This clonotype has at least ten counts. V is TRBV7-6 and J is TRBJ1-2; D unclear. This CDR3 has 17 residues. Germline assignment: CDR1 SGHVS and CDR2 FNYEAQ. V lost 4 bases and J lost 4, with 22 bases in between. CDR3 region: CASSWIGESRKTYGYTF. The CDR3 DNA sequence: TGTGCCAGCAGCTGGATCGGTGAATCTCGAAAGACCTATGGCTACACCTTC.

The chain joins TRBV6-5 to TRBJ2-5; the D gene could be TRBD1 or TRBD2 (5 bases each). V was pared by 6 bases and J by 5 bases, with 13 bases between. The CDR3 spans 13 residues. CDR1 is MNHEY, CDR2 SVGAGI, per germline. CDR3 sequence reads: CASSHPGTETQYF. The DNA of the CDR3 is TGTGCCAGCAGCCACCCCGGGACCGAGACCCAGTACTTC.

On this clonotype: This may be a read error, as it is one base from a much larger clone. V is TRBV20-1 and J is TRBJ2-1, with D possibly being TRBD2 (6 bases). V lost 5 bases and J 6 bases, leaving 11 bases between the germline ends. Germline CDR1 reads DFQATT; CDR2 reads SNEGSKA (reference sequence). CDR3 size: 12 residues. The CDR3 DNA sequence: TGCAGTGCTTGGCGGGGAAGCAATGAGCAGTTCTTC. Its protein product is CSAWRGSNEQFF.

This clonotype showed up many times. The V and J genes are TRBV19 and TRBJ1-2; TRBD1 matches at 10 bases. This CDR3 comprises 14 residues. Germline CDR1 reads LNHDA; CDR2 reads SQIVND (reference sequence). The ends lost 6 bases at V and 1 base at J; junction bases unmatched: 2. The CDR3 region is CASRDRGLNYGYTF. In DNA form, the CDR3 reads TGTGCCAGTAGAGACAGGGGGCTTAACTATGGCTACACCTTC.

This clonotype showed up many times. This chain uses TRBV23-1 with TRBJ1-1; D ambiguous. TRBV23-1 is placed among ORFs of uncertain function. Trimming shortened V by 2 bases and J by 3 bases, and 7 bases separated the two germline ends. This CDR3 comprises 13 residues. The CDR3 reads CASSQVSYTEAFF. The CDR3, as DNA: TGCGCCAGCAGTCAAGTAAGTTACACTGAAGCTTTCTTT.

With respect to this clonotype: Sequence at one end of the junction differs from germline and may be a read error. The V and J genes are TRBV9 and TRBJ2-3, with D maybe TRBD2 (5 bases). This CDR3 spans 17 amino acids. CDR1 and CDR2 (germline): SGDLS, YYNGEE. The CDR3 sequence: CANSVGLDSPSTDTQYF. CDR3 sequence (DNA): TGTGCCAACAGCGTAGGGCTGGACTCGCCTAGCACAGATACGCAGTATTTT.

This clonotype was detected only once. A read error may be the cause here, since a much bigger clone is one base away. The J gene is TRBJ1-3, the V gene TRBV28; no definite D call. V gave up 8 bases and J gave up 5 bases, with 19 bases separating them. Per germline, CDR1 MDHEN and CDR2 SYDVKM. The CDR3 covers 15 residues. In DNA form, the CDR3 reads TGTGCCAGCGGTATTATACGCCCCGGGAGAAACACCATATATTTT. Protein product: CASGIIRPGRNTIYF.

The chain employs TRBV19 and TRBJ2-4; tentatively, D is TRBD1 (5 bases). Germline V CDR1 and CDR2: LNHDA, SQIVND (reference sequence). The CDR3 has 16 residues. Trimming shortened V by 5 bases and J by 1 base, and 15 bases separated the two germline ends. The CDR3 sequence: CASSLQVLGAKNIQYF. CDR3 sequence (DNA): TGTGCCAGTAGTTTACAGGTCCTTGGGGCCAAAAACATTCAGTACTTC.

This clonotype has a count of ten or more. The J gene is TRBJ1-1, the V gene TRBV7-2; a possible D gene is TRBD1 (5 bases). CDR3 length equals 14 residues. With 3 bases removed from V and 3 bases from J, the gap between germline ends came to 11 bases. Germline-derived CDR1 and CDR2 are SGHTA and FQGNSA. In DNA, the CDR3 is TGTGCCAGCAGCTTTACCCCGGGGGACACTGAAGCTTTCTTT. This translates into CASSFTPGDTEAFF.

This clonotype was recorded many times. V and J are TRBV25-1 and TRBJ1-2; D gene ambiguous. Trimming removed 5 bases at V and 4 bases at J, with 23 bases between. In germline, CDR1 is MGHDK, CDR2 SYGVNS. The CDR3 runs to 17 residues. The CDR3 loop reads CASSSKKELGKTYGYTF. CDR3 coding DNA: TGTGCCAGCAGTAGCAAGAAAGAACTGGGAAAGACCTATGGCTACACCTTC.

This clonotype was seen ten or more times. This chain joins TRBV25-1 and TRBJ1-2; a possible D gene is TRBD1 (5 bases). Trimming stripped 0 bases from V and 8 bases from J, with 10 bases between. Germline loops: CDR1 MGHDK, CDR2 SYGVNS. This CDR3 comprises 13 residues. The CDR3 reads CASSEYGGTGYTF. The CDR3 DNA follows: TGTGCCAGCAGTGAATACGGGGGAACGGGCTACACCTTC.

The table lists this clonotype with a few counts. The chain carries TRBV4-3 and TRBJ1-2; D not resolved. This CDR3 is built from 17 residues. V was cut by 0 bases and J by 6 bases, with 20 bases left in between. Germline loops: CDR1 LGHNA, CDR2 YSLEER. CDR3 loop: CASSQDWSPQKNDGYTF. The CDR3 DNA is TGCGCCAGCAGCCAAGATTGGTCCCCCCAGAAGAACGATGGCTACACCTTC.

A note on this clonotype: This sequence may be a read error, since a much larger clone differs from it by one base. The chain employs TRBV3-1 and TRBJ2-1; perhaps TRBD2 as D (5 bases). The DNA matches TRBJ2-5 better at its end, which makes the J call doubtful. The CDR3 sequence is 17 residues long. Germline loops: CDR1 LGHDT, CDR2 YNNKEL (reference sequence). The CDR3 DNA sequence: TGTGCCGGCAGCGGTAAATTTCCCATTTCTTTCTCTGAGACCCAGTACTTC. Residues: CAGSGKFPISFSETQYF.

Notes on this clonotype: Relative to the germline gene, one junction end is altered; a read error may explain this. The chain recombines TRBV5-1 with TRBJ1-6, with unresolved D. Germline V gene data show CDR1 as SGHRS and CDR2 as YFSETQ. The CDR3 covers 15 residues. The CDR3 bases are TGCGCCGGCAGCTTGGAAAGTAGCTATAATTCACCCCTCCACTTT. Translating gives CAGSLESSYNSPLHF.

This clonotype came up many times. The V gene is TRBV11-2, the J gene TRBJ1-2, with D hard to call. Germline V CDR1 and CDR2: SGHAT, FQNNGV. This CDR3 spans 13 amino acids. Trimming cost V 0 bases and J 8 bases, with 10 bases left between them. The CDR3 loop reads CASSLERVQGYTF. CDR3 DNA sequence: TGTGCCAGCAGCTTAGAGAGGGTTCAGGGCTACACCTTC.

This clonotype was counted ten times or more. The chain carries TRBV7-9 and TRBJ1-4; D is possibly TRBD1 (6 bases). Germline V CDR1 and CDR2: SEHNR, FQNEAQ (reference sequence). The CDR3 is 14 amino acids. With 8 bases removed from V and 2 bases from J, the gap between germline ends came to 12 bases. The CDR3 loop is CASGSGATNEKLFF. The CDR3 nucleotides are TGTGCCAGCGGATCAGGGGCCACTAATGAAAAACTGTTTTTT.

This clonotype was seen ten or more times. This chain links TRBV20-1 with TRBJ2-1; 8 bases match TRBD2. Germline V gene lookup returns CDR1 DFQATT and CDR2 SNEGSKA (reference sequence). V lost 6 bases to trimming and J lost 4 bases; unmatched junction nucleotides: 8. CDR3 length: 14 amino acids. Here the CDR3 reads CSAPGGPGYNEQFF. Written as DNA, the CDR3 is TGCAGTGCCCCGGGAGGGCCGGGGTACAATGAGCAGTTCTTC.

Only a few counts were recorded for this clonotype. The chain recombines TRBV5-6 with TRBJ2-5; 11 bases match TRBD2. Trimming at V came to 4 bases and at J to 5 bases, leaving 22 bases not matched to a gene. Germline lookup yields CDR1 SGHDT and CDR2 YYEEEE. This CDR3 is built from 20 residues. In DNA form, the CDR3 reads TGTGCCAGCAGCCCGGGATCGTCCGGGACTAGCGGCCTCGGACGGGAGACCCAGTACTTC. Protein: CASSPGSSGTSGLGRETQYF.

This clonotype was seen many times. The chain is built from TRBV4-3 and TRBJ1-2; tentatively, D is TRBD1 (5 bases). Trimming cost V 0 bases and J 2 bases, with 7 bases left between them. Germline lookup yields CDR1 LGHNA and CDR2 YSLEER. The CDR3 covers 14 residues. CDR3 coding DNA: TGCGCCAGCAGCCAAGATCGGGGGAACTATGGCTACACCTTC. Amino acids: CASSQDRGNYGYTF.

As for this clonotype: This could be a read error, since a much larger clone is one nucleotide away. V gene TRBV11-3 combines with J gene TRBJ2-4; D gene ambiguous. The J call may be faulty, since TRBJ2-5 better matches the DNA end. Germline V gives CDR1 SGHNT, CDR2 YENEEA. The CDR3 extends over 16 amino acids. This CDR3 reads CASSLGSGSQQETQYF. The DNA of the CDR3 is TGTGCCAGCAGCTTAGGATCCGGGTCTCAGCAAGAGACCCAGTACTTC.

Many counts were recorded for this clonotype. This chain uses TRBV6-4 with TRBJ1-2; unclear D gene. This CDR3 has 17 residues. Germline loops: CDR1 MRHNA, CDR2 SNTAGT. Trimming cost V 5 bases and J 4 bases, with 23 bases left between them. The CDR3 DNA follows: TGTGCCAGCAGTAATACGAACTCACACGGAAAGACCTATGGCTACACCTTC. Translated: CASSNTNSHGKTYGYTF.